The T cell receptor beta chain under discussion was sequenced for a study of blood T cell repertoires in COVID-19. In the study overall: Collection of acute and convalescent COVID-19 samples took place in the United States, Italy and Spain. T cells, B-cell-depleted T cells, or PBMCs supplied cDNA or gDNA.

Study processing details: By means of reference gene primer amplification, nucleated cell counts were estimated. Libraries were prepared by immunoSEQ multiplex PCR; TCRdb keeps only in-frame clonotypes and omits some of them. V and J calls and clone size follow that table, whereas D and trimming were derived from the DNA. The sample contains roughly 53,000 clones, 90% of which appear only once. The ends were cut back, 7 bases at V and 0 bases at J, with 14 bases in the middle. The CDR3 is 15 amino acids. Germline V gene data show CDR1 as MNHEY and CDR2 as SVGAGI. This chain uses TRBV6-5 with TRBJ2-3, with D possibly TRBD2 on 6 matching bases. The clonotype comes from a woman between 40 and 55 years old with active COVID-19. The sequenced sample consisted of peripheral blood. CDR3 protein: CASTISGSSTDTQYF. The CDR3 bases are TGTGCCAGCACGATTAGCGGCTCTAGCACAGATACGCAGTATTTT.